This T cell receptor (beta chain) was found in a study of monozygotic twins with cystic fibrosis. Study-level points and caveats: The repertoire was suggested to be naive-dominated, clonality median around 0.01. Co-twins had the most similar V usage for 13 of 16 pairs, J for 8.

Assay used: immunoSEQ multiplex PCR; TCRdb lists only in-frame clones, some missing. This table has around 30,000 clones, about 85% appearing once. A remark on this clone: As yet, its antigen is unknown.

The sequenced sample was blood. This receptor was obtained from a girl aged 2-15 years with cystic fibrosis.

For the CDR3, the DNA is TGCGCCAGCAGGAAGACAGGGTTCCCCTACAATGAGCAGTTCTTC. Translation: CASRKTGFPYNEQFF. The chain employs TRBV10-2 and TRBJ2-1, with 7 nucleotides matching TRBD1. The CDR3 totals 15 residues. V trimming: 6 bases; J trimming: 2 bases; junction bases outside the gene matches: 7. Germline V gives CDR1 WSHSY, CDR2 SAAADI.